This T cell receptor (beta chain) was profiled in a study of cytomegalovirus exposure and HLA in healthy donors. Whole-study findings and limits: Altogether, some 170 TCR beta chains were recorded as cytomegalovirus-associated. A few CMV-associated chains proved CMV antigen-specific in vitro.

This CDR3 has 15 residues. As for this clone: The antigen remains unidentified.

Sequenced by immunoSEQ multiplex PCR; TCRdb stores in-frame clones only, minus some. The sample carries 68,000 or so clones, around 95% recorded once. These donors were members of the roughly 110-subject validation cohort, a group separate from the roughly 670-subject first cohort. Sequencing used PBMCs. The rearrangement joins TRBV21-1 to TRBJ2-7; the DNA was not compared with TRBD2, the D call given in the table. TRBV21-1 is a listed pseudogene. This receptor was taken from a man aged 18 to 35 in good health and CMV-seronegative. CDR3 nucleotide sequence: TGTGCCAGCAGCAACGGCGGGAGTCGTTCCTACGAGCAGTACTTC. It codes for CASSNGGSRSYEQYF.